The next 21 T cell receptor beta chains were all read from a single sample in a study of blood T cell repertoires in COVID-19. The protocol was immunoSEQ multiplex PCR, while the TCRdb copy is restricted to in-frame clones and leaves out a portion. Counted here are about 220,000 clones, around 86% occurring once; the ten biggest clones make up roughly 10%. The sequenced sample consisted of peripheral blood. The receptors were gathered from a woman aged 45-59 years with COVID-19, enrolled during active disease.

The chain links TRBV21-1 to TRBJ2-1; no check of the table's D call, TRBD2, against the DNA was made. TRBV21-1 represents a pseudogene. The CDR3 runs 16 residues. The CDR3 spells CASSGLWTSGYNEQFF. The CDR3 bases are TGTGCCAGCAGCGGATTATGGACTAGCGGGTACAATGAGCAGTTCTTC.

The chain is built from TRBV12-5 and TRBJ2-7, with 11 bases lining up with TRBD2. Per germline, CDR1 LGHNT and CDR2 FRNRAP. The CDR3 is made up of 17 amino acids. J lost 0 bases, V lost 0 bases, and 4 bases had no gene match. Here the CDR3 DNA reads TGTGCTAGTGGTTTGGTAAGACTAGCGGGACGCTCCTACGAGCAGTACTTC. Translated: CASGLVRLAGRSYEQYF.

The V and J genes are TRBV7-9 and TRBJ2-7, with D perhaps TRBD2 (5 bases). The V gene lost 5 bases and the J gene lost 1 base, with 9 bases spanning the gap. Germline CDR1 SEHNR, CDR2 FQNEAQ (reference sequence). CDR3 length equals 13 residues. The CDR3 spells CASSPLGSYEQYF. The CDR3 nucleotides are TGTGCCAGCAGCCCACTAGGGTCCTACGAGCAGTACTTC.

The chain employs TRBV30 and TRBJ2-4; D is unclear. Per germline, CDR1 GTSNPN and CDR2 SVGIG (reference sequence). Between the trimmed V and J ends, which lost 2 bases and 0 bases, there was a span of 11 bases. There are 15 residues in the CDR3. The CDR3 region has the DNA TGTGCCTGGAGTCTTCTTGGGCTAGCCAAAAACATTCAGTACTTC. Encoded protein: CAWSLLGLAKNIQYF.

This clone was picked up a small number of times. J is TRBJ2-1 and V is TRBV7-2; D perhaps matches TRBD1 (5 bases). V lost 3 bases and J 7 bases, leaving 7 bases between the germline ends. CDR3 size: 12 residues. Germline CDR1 is SGHTA and CDR2 is FQGNSA. CDR3 residues: CASSFPGNEQFF. In DNA form, the CDR3 reads TGTGCCAGCAGCTTCCCAGGGAATGAGCAGTTCTTC.

The V gene is TRBV19, the J gene TRBJ1-1; no definite D call. V was clipped by 7 bases and J by 3 bases, with 15 bases between them. This CDR3 contains 14 residues. Germline values: CDR1 LNHDA, CDR2 SQIVND (reference sequence). The DNA for the CDR3 is TGTGCCAGTAAAAATCAGGATATGTACACTGAAGCTTTCTTT. This codes for CASKNQDMYTEAFF.

The chain has TRBV6-5 and TRBJ2-3; TRBD1 is a possible D gene (5 bases). CDR1 and CDR2 (germline): MNHEY, SVGAGI. This CDR3 is built from 14 residues. V shed 5 bases and J shed 0 bases, with 9 bases lying between them. The CDR3 nucleotides read TGTGCCAGCAGTAGGGGTACTAGCACAGATACGCAGTATTTT. Amino acids: CASSRGTSTDTQYF.

The chain carries TRBV13 and TRBJ2-1; a weak D match, TRBD2 (6 bases). Germline V gene lookup returns CDR1 PRHDT and CDR2 FYEKMQ (reference sequence). This CDR3 region has 24 residues. Between the trimmed V and J ends, which lost 2 bases and 5 bases, there was a span of 40 bases. Here the CDR3 DNA reads TGTGCCAGCAGCTTATTCAGAGACATCTCGCAGGAAGCAATCGGGACTCCCACAAACAATGAGCAGTTCTTC. Amino acid sequence: CASSLFRDISQEAIGTPTNNEQFF. Filled out from reference TRBV13 and TRBJ2-1, the complete variable domain reads AAGVIQSPRHLIKEKRETATLKCYPIPRHDTVYWYQQGPGQDPQFLISFYEKMQSDKGSIPDRFSAQQFSDYHSELNMSSLELGDSALYFCASSLFRDISQEAIGTPTNNEQFFGPGTRLTVL.

The rearrangement joins TRBV9 to TRBJ2-1; 7 nucleotides agree with TRBD2. This CDR3 has 15 residues. CDR1 is SGDLS, CDR2 YYNGEE, per germline. V lost 5 bases to trimming and J lost 2 bases; unmatched junction nucleotides: 7. CDR3 DNA: TGTGCCAGCAGTCCGCGGGGGAGCGCCTACAATGAGCAGTTCTTC. Protein: CASSPRGSAYNEQFF.

The chain employs TRBV7-8 and TRBJ2-1; D uncertain. Germline V gene lookup returns CDR1 SGHVS and CDR2 FQNEAQ. This CDR3 is built from 16 residues. V was shortened by 1 base and J by 0 bases, with 10 bases between the two germline ends. Written as DNA, the CDR3 is TGTGCCAGCAGCTTAGGGTTGAGTAGCTCCTACAATGAGCAGTTCTTC. Translated, it gives CASSLGLSSSYNEQFF.

Concerning this clone itself: Other DNA sequences within the sample encode an identical CDR3. The chain recombines TRBV11-2 with TRBJ1-1; 7 nucleotides match TRBD1. V trimming: 4 bases; J trimming: 0 bases; junction bases outside the gene matches: 5. CDR3 size: 15 residues. The germline V gene has CDR1 SGHAT and CDR2 FQNNGV. Written as DNA, the CDR3 is TGTGCCAGCAGCTCAAAGGGACAGTTGAACACTGAAGCTTTCTTT. This translates into CASSSKGQLNTEAFF.

This clone appeared once. The chain is built from TRBV6-5 and TRBJ1-6; no reliable D call. This CDR3 has 16 residues. Trimming cost V 0 bases and J 7 bases, with 13 bases left between them. The V gene's germline CDR1 is MNHEY and CDR2 SVGAGI. CDR3 amino acids: CASSYSRPGGNSPLHF. The CDR3 nucleotides read TGTGCCAGCAGTTACTCGAGACCGGGCGGGAATTCACCCCTCCACTTT.

The rearrangement uses TRBV19 and TRBJ1-3; maybe TRBD1 (5 bases). The ends were cut back, 6 bases at V and 0 bases at J, with 15 bases in the middle. CDR1 and CDR2 (germline): LNHDA, SQIVND (reference sequence). This CDR3 region has 16 residues. The CDR3 DNA is TGTGCCAGTAGCCCTGGGGCCGCTTACTCTGGAAACACCATATATTTT. Translating it yields CASSPGAAYSGNTIYF.

The table lists this clone with a count of one. J is TRBJ2-5 and V is TRBV6-5, with TRBD1 identical over 8 bases. Germline V gene lookup returns CDR1 MNHEY and CDR2 SVGAGI. V shed 8 bases and J 4 bases; nucleotides not matched to a gene: 12. The CDR3 has 15 residues. The CDR3 coding sequence is TGTGCCAGCGGAACCAGGGGGCGCTTCCCAGAGACCCAGTACTTC. Translated, it gives CASGTRGRFPETQYF.

The chain links TRBV15 to TRBJ1-3; D perhaps matches TRBD1 (6 bases). V lost 7 bases to trimming and J lost 4 bases, with 20 bases between them. The CDR3 sequence is 16 residues long. Per the germline V gene, CDR1 is LNHNV and CDR2 is YYDKDF (reference sequence). This chain's CDR3 is CATTPSGGAGGNTIYF. DNA of the CDR3: TGTGCCACCACCCCATCGGGGGGGGCTGGGGGAAACACCATATATTTT.

This clone turned up a few times. V gene TRBV6-8 combines with J gene TRBJ1-5; D is possibly TRBD1 (5 bases). Looked up from germline, CDR1 is MNHGY and CDR2 is SAAAGT. The CDR3 loop spans 12 amino acids. The germline V and J ends were trimmed by 7 bases and 11 bases, with 15 bases remaining between them. The CDR3 loop is CASTSTGGAQHF. CDR3 DNA sequence: TGTGCCAGCACCTCCACGGGGGGGGCCCAGCATTTT.

The genes are TRBV15 and TRBJ1-4, with TRBD1 as a possible D gene (5 bases). CDR1 is LNHNV, CDR2 YYDKDF, per germline (reference sequence). The V and J ends lost 0 bases and 4 bases respectively, with 18 bases between them. The CDR3 is 18 amino acids. This CDR3 is CATSRDPRRGTSNEKLFF. CDR3 DNA: TGTGCCACCAGCAGAGATCCCCGCCGAGGGACTAGTAATGAAAAACTGTTTTTT.

The chain uses TRBV5-5 and TRBJ1-1; D is ambiguous. The germline V gene encodes CDR1 SGHKS and CDR2 YYEKEE (reference sequence). The CDR3 is 14 amino acids. Trimming took off 4 bases at V and 1 base at J, with 11 bases between the two ends. CDR3 DNA: TGTGCCAGCAGCCGACACCAGTGGAACACTGAAGCTTTCTTT. Protein: CASSRHQWNTEAFF.

This chain connects TRBV3-1 (or the pseudogene TRBV3-2) to TRBJ1-1, with a tentative D call TRBD1 (6 bases). This CDR3 has 14 amino acids. Germline V gene sequence: CDR1 LGHDT, CDR2 YNNKEL (reference sequence). V gave up 4 bases and J gave up 4 bases, with 13 bases separating them. The CDR3 sequence: CASSPSQGRTEAFF. In DNA, the CDR3 is TGTGCCAGCAGCCCGAGTCAGGGGCGCACTGAAGCTTTCTTT.

The V call is TRBV27, the J call TRBJ1-6; TRBD1 is a possible D gene (6 bases). The CDR3 has 18 residues. Trimming removed 6 bases from V and 13 bases from J, with 31 bases in between. Germline loops: CDR1 MNHEY, CDR2 SMNVEV (reference sequence). Here the CDR3 DNA reads TGTGCCAGCAGGTTAAAGGACAGCCGTCGACCGGGCGTATGGCCCCTCCACTTT. It is translated as CASRLKDSRRPGVWPLHF.

The V and J genes are TRBV7-6 and TRBJ2-3; 9 bases are a match to TRBD2. V was clipped by 4 bases and J by 1 base; unmatched bases: 18. The CDR3 consists of 20 residues. CDR1 and CDR2 (germline): SGHVS, FNYEAQ. The CDR3 sequence: CASSYGRGGRRRERTDTQYF. DNA for the CDR3: TGTGCCAGCAGCTACGGGCGGGGGGGCCGTAGAAGGGAGCGCACAGATACGCAGTATTTT.